This T cell receptor (beta chain) was recorded in a study of blood T cell repertoires in COVID-19. Study as a whole: Whether acute or convalescent, the COVID-19 samples came from the United States, Italy and Spain.

The age range of participants was 18 to 89 years, with residence in approximately 25 US areas. V gave up 5 bases and J gave up 5 bases; unmatched junction bases: 9. The CDR3 has 15 amino acids. CDR1 SGHVS and CDR2 FQNEAQ come from the germline V gene. The authors' processing: Amplifying reference gene primers gave estimates of nucleated cell counts. TCRdb's table, derived via immunoSEQ multiplex PCR, lists solely in-frame clones and lacks some. V, J and clone size are taken as reported in that table, and D and trimming were inferred from the DNA itself. The sample shows 450,000 or so clones, roughly 88% of them seen only once.

The receptor comes from a man aged 18 to 30 who had recovered from COVID-19. V and J are TRBV7-8 and TRBJ2-7; 10 bases are shared with TRBD2. The sequencing input was PBMCs or T cells enriched from blood (not recorded which). The CDR3 is CASSITSGGADEQYF. CDR3 sequence (DNA): TGTGCCAGCAGCATCACCAGCGGGGGGGCAGACGAGCAGTACTTC.